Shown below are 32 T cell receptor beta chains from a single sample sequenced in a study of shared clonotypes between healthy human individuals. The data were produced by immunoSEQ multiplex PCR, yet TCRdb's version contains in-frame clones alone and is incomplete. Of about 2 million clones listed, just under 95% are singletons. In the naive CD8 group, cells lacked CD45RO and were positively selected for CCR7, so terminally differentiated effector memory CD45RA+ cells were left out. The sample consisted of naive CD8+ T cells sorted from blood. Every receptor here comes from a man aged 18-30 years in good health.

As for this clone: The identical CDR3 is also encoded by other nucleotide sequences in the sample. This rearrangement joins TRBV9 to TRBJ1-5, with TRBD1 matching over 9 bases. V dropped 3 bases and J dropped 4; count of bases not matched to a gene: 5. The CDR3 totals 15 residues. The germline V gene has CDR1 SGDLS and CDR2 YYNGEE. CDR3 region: CASSAAGTGNQPQHF. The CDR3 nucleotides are TGTGCCAGCAGCGCAGCCGGGACAGGGAATCAGCCCCAGCATTTT.

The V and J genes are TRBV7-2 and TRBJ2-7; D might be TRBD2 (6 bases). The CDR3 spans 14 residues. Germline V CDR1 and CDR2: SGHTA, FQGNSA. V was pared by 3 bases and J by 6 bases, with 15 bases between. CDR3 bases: TGTGCCAGCAGCTTGGAGGGCAGCTCTGGCGAGCAGTACTTC. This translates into CASSLEGSSGEQYF.

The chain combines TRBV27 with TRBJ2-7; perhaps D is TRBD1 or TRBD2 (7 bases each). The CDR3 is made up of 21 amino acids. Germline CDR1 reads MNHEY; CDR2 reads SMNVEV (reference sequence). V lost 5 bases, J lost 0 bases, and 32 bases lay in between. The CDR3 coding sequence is TGTGCCAGCAGTCCCCGTCGGGTAACAGGGGCTTCCGCGGGAGTCTCCTACGAGCAGTACTTC. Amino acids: CASSPRRVTGASAGVSYEQYF.

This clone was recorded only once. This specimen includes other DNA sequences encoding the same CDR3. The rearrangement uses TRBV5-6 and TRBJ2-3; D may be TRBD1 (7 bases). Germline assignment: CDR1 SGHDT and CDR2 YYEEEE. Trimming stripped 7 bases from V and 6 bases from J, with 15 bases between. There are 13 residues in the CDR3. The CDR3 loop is CASSLEGADTQYF. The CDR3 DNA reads TGTGCCAGCTCGTTGGAGGGGGCGGATACGCAGTATTTT.

CDR3 DNA: TGTGCCAGCAGCTTGGGTAGGGTAGACTATGGCTACACCTTC. It encodes CASSLGRVDYGYTF. The J gene is TRBJ1-2, the V gene TRBV5-6; D unclear. CDR1 and CDR2 (germline): SGHDT, YYEEEE. The CDR3 is 14 residues long. The ends were cut back, 0 bases at V and 3 bases at J, with 9 bases in the middle.

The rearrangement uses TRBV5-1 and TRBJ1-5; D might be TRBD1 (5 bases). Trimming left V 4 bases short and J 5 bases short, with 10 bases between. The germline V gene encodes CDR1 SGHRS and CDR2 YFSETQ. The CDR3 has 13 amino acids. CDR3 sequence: CASSPEGYQPQHF. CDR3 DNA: TGCGCCAGCAGCCCCGAGGGGTATCAGCCCCAGCATTTT.

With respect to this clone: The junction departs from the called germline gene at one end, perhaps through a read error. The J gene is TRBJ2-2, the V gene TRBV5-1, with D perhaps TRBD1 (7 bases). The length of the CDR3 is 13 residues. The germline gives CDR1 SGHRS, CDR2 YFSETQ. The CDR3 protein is CATSLQGGEELFF. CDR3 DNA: TGCGCCACCAGCCTCCAGGGGGGAGAGGAGCTGTTTTTT.

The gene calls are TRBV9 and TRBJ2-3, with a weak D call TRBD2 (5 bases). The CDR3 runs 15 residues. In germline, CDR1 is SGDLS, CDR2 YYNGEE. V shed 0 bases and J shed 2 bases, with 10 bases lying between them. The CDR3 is CASSVAGIITDTQYF. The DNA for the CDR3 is TGTGCCAGCAGCGTAGCGGGGATTATCACAGATACGCAGTATTTT.

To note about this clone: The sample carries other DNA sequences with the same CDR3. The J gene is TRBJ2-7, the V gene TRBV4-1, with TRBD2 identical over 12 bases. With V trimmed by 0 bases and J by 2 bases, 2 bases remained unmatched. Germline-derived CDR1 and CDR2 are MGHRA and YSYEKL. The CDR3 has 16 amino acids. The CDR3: CASSQELAGGTYEQYF. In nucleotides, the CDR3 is TGCGCCAGCAGCCAAGAACTAGCGGGGGGTACCTACGAGCAGTACTTC.

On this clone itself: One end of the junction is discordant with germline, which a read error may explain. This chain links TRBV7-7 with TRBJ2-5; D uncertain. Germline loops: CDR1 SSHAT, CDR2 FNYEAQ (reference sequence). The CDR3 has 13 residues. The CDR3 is CASSLVVGETQYF. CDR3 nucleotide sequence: TGTGCTAGCAGCTTAGTAGTTGGAGAGACCCAGTACTTC.

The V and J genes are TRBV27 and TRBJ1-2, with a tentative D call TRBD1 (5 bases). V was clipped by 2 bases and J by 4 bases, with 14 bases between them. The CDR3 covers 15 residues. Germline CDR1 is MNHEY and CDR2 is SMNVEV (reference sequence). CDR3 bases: TGTGCCAGCAGTTTACGGGGACGGCACTTCTATGGCTACACCTTC. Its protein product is CASSLRGRHFYGYTF.

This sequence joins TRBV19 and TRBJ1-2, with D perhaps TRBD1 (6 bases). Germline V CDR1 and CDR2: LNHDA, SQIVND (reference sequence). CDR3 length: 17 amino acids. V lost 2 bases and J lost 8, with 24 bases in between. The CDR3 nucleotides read TGTGCCAGTAGTATAACCCCTCTGTCAGGGGCTTCAGAGGGCTACACCTTC. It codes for CASSITPLSGASEGYTF.

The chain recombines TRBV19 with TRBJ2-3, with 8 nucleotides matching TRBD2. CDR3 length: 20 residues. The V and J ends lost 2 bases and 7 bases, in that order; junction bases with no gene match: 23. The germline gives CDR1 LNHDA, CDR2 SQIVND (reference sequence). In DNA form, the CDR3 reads TGTGCCAGTAGTATATCAGCACTAGCGGCGCCCGTGGACCCCGGCAATACGCAGTATTTT. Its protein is CASSISALAAPVDPGNTQYF.

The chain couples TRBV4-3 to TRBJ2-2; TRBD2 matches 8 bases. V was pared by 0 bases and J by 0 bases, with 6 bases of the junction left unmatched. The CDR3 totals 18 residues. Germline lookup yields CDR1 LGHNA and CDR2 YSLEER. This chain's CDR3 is CASSQDFSGRSNTGELFF. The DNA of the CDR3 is TGCGCCAGCAGCCAAGATTTCAGCGGGAGATCGAACACCGGGGAGCTGTTTTTT.

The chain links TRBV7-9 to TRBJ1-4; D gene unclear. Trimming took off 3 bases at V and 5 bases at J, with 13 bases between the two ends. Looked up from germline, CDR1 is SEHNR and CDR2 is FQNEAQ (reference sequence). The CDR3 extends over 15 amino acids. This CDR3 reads CASSFASRKNEKLFF. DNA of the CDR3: TGTGCCAGCAGCTTCGCCAGTCGGAAGAATGAAAAACTGTTTTTT.

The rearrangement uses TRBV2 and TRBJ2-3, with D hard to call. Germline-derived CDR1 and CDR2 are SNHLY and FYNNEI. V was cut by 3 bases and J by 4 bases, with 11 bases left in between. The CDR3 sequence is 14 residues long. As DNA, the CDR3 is TGTGCCAGCAGTGAGGAGCTCTGGGCAGATACGCAGTATTTT. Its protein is CASSEELWADTQYF.

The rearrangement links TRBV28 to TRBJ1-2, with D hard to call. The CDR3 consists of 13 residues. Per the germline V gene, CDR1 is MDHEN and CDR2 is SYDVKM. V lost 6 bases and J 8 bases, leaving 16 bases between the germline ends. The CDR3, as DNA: TGTGCCAGCAGCCCTCCTGGCAGTGAGGGCTACACCTTC. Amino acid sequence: CASSPPGSEGYTF.

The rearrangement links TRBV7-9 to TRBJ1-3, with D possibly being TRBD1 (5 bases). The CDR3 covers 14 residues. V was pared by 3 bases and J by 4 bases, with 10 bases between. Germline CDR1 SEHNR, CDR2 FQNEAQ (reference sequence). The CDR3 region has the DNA TGTGCCAGCAGCTTTGAGGGGCGAGGAAACACCATATATTTT. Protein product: CASSFEGRGNTIYF.

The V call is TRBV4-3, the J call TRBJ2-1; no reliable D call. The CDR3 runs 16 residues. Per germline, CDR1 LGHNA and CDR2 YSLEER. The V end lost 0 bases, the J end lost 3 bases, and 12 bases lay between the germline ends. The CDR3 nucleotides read TGCGCCAGCAGCCAAGAAGCGCCCGTGGGCTACAATGAGCAGTTCTTC. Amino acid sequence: CASSQEAPVGYNEQFF.

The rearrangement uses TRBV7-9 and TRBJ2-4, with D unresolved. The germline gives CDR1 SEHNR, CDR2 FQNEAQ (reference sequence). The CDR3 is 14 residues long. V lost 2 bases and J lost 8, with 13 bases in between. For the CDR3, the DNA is TGTGCCAGCAGCTTACTTGGACCTACTGACATTCAGTACTTC. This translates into CASSLLGPTDIQYF.

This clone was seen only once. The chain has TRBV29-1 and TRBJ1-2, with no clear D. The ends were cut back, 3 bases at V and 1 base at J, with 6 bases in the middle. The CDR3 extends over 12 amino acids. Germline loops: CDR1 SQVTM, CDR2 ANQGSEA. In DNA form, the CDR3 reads TGCAGCGTTGACGGTATTAACTATGGCTACACCTTC. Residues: CSVDGINYGYTF.

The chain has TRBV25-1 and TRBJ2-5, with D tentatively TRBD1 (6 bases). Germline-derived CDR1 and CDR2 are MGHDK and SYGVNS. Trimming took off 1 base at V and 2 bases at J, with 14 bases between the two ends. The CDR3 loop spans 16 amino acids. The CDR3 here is CASSEFGQGLQETQYF. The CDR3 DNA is TGTGCCAGCAGTGAATTCGGCCAGGGGCTTCAAGAGACCCAGTACTTC.

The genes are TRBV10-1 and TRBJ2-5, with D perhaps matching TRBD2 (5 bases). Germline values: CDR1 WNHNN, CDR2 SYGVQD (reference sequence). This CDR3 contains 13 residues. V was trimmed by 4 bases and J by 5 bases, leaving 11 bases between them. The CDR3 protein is CASSGTSEETQYF. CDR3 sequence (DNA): TGCGCCAGCAGTGGGACTTCTGAGGAGACCCAGTACTTC.

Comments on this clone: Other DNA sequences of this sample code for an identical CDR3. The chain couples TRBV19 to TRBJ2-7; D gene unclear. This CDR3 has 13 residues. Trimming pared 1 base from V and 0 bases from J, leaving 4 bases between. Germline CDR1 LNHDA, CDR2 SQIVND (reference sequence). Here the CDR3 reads CASSIGSSYEQYF. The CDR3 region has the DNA TGTGCCAGTAGTATAGGCAGCTCCTACGAGCAGTACTTC.

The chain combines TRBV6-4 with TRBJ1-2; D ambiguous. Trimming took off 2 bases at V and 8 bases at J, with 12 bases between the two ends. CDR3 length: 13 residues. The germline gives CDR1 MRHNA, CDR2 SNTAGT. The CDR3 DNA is TGTGCCAGCAGTGACGTCCCAGGAGGAGGCTACACCTTC. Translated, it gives CASSDVPGGGYTF.

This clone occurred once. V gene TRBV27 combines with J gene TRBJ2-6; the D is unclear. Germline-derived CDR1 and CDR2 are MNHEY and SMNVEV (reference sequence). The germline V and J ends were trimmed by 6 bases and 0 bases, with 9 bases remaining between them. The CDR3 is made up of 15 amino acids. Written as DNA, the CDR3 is TGTGCCAGCAGCATGCGGTTCTCTGGGGCCAACGTCCTGACTTTC. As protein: CASSMRFSGANVLTF.

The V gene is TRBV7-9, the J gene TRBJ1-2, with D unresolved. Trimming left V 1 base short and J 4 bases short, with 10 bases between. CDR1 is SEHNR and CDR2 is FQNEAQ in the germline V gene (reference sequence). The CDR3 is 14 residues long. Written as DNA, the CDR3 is TGTGCCAGCAGCTTAGTCGGGGATCTCTATGGCTACACCTTC. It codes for CASSLVGDLYGYTF.

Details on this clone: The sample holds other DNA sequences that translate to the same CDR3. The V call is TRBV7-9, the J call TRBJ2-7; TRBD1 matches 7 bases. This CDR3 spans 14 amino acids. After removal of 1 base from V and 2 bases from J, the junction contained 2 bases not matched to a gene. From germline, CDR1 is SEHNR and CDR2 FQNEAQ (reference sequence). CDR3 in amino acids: CASSLVGGPYEQYF. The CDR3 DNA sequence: TGTGCCAGCAGCTTAGTAGGGGGCCCCTACGAGCAGTACTTC.

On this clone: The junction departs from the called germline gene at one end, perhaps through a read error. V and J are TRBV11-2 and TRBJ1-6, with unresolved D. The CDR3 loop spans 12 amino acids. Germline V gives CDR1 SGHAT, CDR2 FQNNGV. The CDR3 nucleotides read TGTGCCAGCAGCTTAGCCCGGGGATCCCTCCGCTTT. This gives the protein CASSLARGSLRF.

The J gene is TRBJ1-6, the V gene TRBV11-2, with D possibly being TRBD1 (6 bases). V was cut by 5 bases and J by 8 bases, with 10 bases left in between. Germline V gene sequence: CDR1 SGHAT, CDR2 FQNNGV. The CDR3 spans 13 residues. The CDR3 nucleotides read TGTGCCAGCAGCCCGGAGGGGGATTCACCCCTCCACTTT. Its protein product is CASSPEGDSPLHF.

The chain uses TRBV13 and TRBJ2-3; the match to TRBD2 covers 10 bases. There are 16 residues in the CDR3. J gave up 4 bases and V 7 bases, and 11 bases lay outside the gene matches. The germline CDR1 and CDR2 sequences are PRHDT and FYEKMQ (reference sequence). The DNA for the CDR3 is TGTGCCAGCACCTCCGGCCTAGCGGGAGTCGCAGATACGCAGTATTTT. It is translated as CASTSGLAGVADTQYF.

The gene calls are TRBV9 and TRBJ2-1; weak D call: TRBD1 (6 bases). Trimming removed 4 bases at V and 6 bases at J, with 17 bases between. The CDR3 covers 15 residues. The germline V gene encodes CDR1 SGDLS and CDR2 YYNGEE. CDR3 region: CASSPLGARVNEQFF. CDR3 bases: TGTGCCAGCAGCCCCCTGGGGGCTAGGGTCAATGAGCAGTTCTTC. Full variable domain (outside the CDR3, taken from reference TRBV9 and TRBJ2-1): DSGVTQTPKHLITATGQRVTLRCSPRSGDLSVYWYQQSLDQGLQFLIQYYNGEERAKGNILERFSAQQFPDLHSELNLSSLELGDSALYFCASSPLGARVNEQFFGPGTRLTVL.